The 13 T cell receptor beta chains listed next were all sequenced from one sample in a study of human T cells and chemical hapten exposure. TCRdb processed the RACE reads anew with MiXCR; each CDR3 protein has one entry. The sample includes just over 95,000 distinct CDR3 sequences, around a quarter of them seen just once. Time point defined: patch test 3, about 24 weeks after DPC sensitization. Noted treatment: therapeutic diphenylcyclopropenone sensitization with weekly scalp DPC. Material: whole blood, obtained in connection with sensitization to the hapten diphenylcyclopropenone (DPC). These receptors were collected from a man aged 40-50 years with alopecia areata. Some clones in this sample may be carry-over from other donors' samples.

CDR3 amino acids: CSARDGTDNTEAFF. CDR3 bases: TGCAGTGCTAGAGATGGGACAGATAACACTGAAGCTTTCTTT. The chain uses TRBV20-1 and TRBJ1-1; the match to TRBD1 covers 7 bases. V was pared by 0 bases and J by 2 bases, with 3 bases of the junction left unmatched. CDR3 size: 14 residues. Germline CDR1 DFQATT, CDR2 SNEGSKA (reference sequence).

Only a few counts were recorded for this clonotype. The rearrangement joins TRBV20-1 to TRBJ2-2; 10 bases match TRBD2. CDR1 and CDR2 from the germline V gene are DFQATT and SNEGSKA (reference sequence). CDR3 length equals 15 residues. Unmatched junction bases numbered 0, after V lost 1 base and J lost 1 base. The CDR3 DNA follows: TGCAGTGCTAGAGTAGCGGGAGGGAACACCGGGGAGCTGTTTTTT. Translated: CSARVAGGNTGELFF.

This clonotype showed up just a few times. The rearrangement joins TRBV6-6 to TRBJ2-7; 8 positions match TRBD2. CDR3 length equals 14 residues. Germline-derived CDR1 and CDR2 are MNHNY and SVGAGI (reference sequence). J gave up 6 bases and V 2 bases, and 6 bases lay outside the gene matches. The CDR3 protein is CASSYKGLAGEQYF. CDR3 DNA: TGTGCCAGCAGTTACAAGGGTCTAGCGGGCGAGCAGTACTTC.

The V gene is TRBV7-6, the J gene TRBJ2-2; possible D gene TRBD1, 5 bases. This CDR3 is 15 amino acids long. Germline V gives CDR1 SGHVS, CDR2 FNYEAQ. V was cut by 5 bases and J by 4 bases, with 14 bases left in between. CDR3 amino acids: CASSLVGRGTGELFF. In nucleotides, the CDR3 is TGTGCCAGCAGCCTTGTGGGGCGCGGCACCGGGGAGCTGTTTTTT.

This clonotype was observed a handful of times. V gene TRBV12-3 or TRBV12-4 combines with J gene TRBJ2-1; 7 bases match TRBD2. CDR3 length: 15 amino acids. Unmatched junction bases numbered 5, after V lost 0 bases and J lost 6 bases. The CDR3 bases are TGTGCCAGCAGTTTAGCCGGGGCTAGCGGCAATGAGCAGTTCTTC. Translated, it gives CASSLAGASGNEQFF.

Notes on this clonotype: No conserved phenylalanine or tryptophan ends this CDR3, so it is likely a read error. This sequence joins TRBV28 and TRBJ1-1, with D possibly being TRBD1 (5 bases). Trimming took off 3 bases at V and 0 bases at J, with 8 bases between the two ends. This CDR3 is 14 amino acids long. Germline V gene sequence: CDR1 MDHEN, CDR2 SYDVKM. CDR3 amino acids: CASSFGGLNTEAFL. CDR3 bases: TGTGCCAGCAGTTTTGGGGGATTGAACACTGAAGCTTTCTTG.

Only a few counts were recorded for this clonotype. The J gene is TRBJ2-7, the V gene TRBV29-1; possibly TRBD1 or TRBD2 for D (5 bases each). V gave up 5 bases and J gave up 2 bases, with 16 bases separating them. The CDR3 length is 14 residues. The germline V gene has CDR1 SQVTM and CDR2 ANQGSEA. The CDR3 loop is CSVNPGPPTYEQYF. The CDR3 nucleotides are TGCAGCGTTAACCCGGGACCCCCGACCTACGAGCAGTACTTC.

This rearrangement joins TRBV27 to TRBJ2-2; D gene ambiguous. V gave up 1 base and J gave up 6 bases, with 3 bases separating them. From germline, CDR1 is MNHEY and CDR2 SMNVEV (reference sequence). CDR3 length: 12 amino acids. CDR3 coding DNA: TGTGCCAGCAGTTTATACGCCGGGGAGCTGTTTTTT. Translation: CASSLYAGELFF.

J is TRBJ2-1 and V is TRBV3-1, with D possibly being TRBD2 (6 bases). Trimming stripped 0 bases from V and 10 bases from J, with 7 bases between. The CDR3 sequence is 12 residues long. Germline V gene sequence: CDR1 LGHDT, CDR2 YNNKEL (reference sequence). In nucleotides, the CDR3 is TGTGCCAGCAGCCAAGAGGGAGGCGAGCAGTTCTTC. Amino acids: CASSQEGGEQFF.

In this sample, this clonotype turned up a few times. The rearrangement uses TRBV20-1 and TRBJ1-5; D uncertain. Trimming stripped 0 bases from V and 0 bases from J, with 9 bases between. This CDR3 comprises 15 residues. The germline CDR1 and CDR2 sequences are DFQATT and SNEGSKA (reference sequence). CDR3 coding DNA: TGCAGTGCTAGAGAGGGATTCCCTAGCAATCAGCCCCAGCATTTT. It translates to CSAREGFPSNQPQHF.

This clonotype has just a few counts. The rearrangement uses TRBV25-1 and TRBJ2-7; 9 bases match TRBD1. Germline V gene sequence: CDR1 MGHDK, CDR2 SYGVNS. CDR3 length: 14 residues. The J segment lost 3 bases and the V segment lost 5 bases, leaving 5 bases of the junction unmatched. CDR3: CASSPDRGSYEQYF. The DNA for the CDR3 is TGTGCCAGCAGTCCGGACAGGGGTAGCTACGAGCAGTACTTC.

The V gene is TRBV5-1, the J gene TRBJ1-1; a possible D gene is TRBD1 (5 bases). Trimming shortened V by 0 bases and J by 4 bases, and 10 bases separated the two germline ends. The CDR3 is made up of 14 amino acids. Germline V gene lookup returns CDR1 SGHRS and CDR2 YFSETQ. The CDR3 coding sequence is TGCGCCAGCAGCTTGGCAGGGTTTGGCACTGAAGCTTTCTTT. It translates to CASSLAGFGTEAFF.

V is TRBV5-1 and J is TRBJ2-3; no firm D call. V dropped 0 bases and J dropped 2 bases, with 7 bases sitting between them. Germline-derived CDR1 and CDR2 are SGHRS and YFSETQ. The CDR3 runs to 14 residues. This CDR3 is CASSLVDPTDTQYF. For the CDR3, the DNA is TGCGCCAGCAGCTTGGTGGACCCCACAGATACGCAGTATTTT.